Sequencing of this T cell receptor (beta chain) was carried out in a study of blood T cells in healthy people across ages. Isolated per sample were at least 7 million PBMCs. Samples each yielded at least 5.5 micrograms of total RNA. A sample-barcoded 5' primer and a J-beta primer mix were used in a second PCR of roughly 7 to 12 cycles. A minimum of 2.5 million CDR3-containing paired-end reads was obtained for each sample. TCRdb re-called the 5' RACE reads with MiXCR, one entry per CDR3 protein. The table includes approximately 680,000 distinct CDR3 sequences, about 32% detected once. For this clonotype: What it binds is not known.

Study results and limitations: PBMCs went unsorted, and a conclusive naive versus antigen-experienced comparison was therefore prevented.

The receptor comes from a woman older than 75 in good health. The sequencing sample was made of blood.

This CDR3 is CASSLGGPRSSEQYF. CDR3 in DNA: TGTGCCAGCAGCTTAGGGGGCCCTAGGAGCTCCGAGCAGTACTTC. This chain links TRBV7-2 with TRBJ2-7; tentative D call: TRBD1 (5 bases). The V gene lost 1 base and the J gene lost 6 bases, with 16 bases spanning the gap. Per the germline V gene, CDR1 is SGHTA and CDR2 is FQGNSA. The CDR3 covers 15 residues.